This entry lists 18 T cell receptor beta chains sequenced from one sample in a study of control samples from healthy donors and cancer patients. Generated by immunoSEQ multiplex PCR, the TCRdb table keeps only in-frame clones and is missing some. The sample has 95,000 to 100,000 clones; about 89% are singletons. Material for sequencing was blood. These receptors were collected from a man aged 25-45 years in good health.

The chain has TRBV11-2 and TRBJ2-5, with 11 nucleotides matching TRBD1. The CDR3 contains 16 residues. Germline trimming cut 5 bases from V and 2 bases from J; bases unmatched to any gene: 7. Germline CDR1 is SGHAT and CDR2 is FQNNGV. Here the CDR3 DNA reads TGTGCCAGCAGCCCGGGACAGGGGGGGTTTCAAGAGACCCAGTACTTC. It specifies CASSPGQGGFQETQYF.

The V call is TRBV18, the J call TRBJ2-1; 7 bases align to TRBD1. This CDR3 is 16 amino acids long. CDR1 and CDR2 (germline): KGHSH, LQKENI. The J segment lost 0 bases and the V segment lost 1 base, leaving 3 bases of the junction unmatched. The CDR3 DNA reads TGTGCCAGCTCACCACGGACAGGCGGCTCCTACAATGAGCAGTTCTTC. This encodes CASSPRTGGSYNEQFF.

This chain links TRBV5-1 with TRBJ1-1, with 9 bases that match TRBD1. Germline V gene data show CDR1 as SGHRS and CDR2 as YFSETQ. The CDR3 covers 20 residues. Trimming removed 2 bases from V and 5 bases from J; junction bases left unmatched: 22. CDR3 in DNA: TGCGCCAGCAGCTTAAGTTCGCGCGCCCACAGGGGGCCAGGGCGGACTGAAGCTTTCTTT. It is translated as CASSLSSRAHRGPGRTEAFF.

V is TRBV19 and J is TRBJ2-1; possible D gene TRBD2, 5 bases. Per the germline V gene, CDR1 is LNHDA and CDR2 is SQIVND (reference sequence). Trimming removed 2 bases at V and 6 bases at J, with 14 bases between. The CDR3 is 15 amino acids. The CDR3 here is CASSIYGGRTNEQFF. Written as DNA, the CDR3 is TGTGCCAGTAGTATATACGGCGGGCGAACCAATGAGCAGTTCTTC.

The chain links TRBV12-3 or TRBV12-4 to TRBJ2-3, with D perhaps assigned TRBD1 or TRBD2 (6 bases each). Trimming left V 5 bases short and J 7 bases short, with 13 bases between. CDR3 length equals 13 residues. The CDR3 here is CASSPSGANTQYF. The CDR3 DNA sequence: TGTGCCAGCAGTCCATCGGGGGCCAATACGCAGTATTTT.

CDR3 coding DNA: TGCGCCAGCAGCCAAGATCACAGGACCAACTATGGCTACACCTTC. Protein product: CASSQDHRTNYGYTF. V gene TRBV4-3 combines with J gene TRBJ1-2, with D perhaps matching TRBD1 (5 bases). Trimming removed 0 bases at V and 2 bases at J, with 10 bases between. The CDR3 has 15 amino acids. The germline V gene has CDR1 LGHNA and CDR2 YSLEER.

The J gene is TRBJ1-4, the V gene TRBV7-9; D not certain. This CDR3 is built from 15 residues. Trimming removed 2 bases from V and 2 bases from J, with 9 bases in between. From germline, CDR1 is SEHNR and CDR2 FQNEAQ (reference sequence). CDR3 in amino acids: CASSLPNGTNEKLFF. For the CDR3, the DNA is TGTGCCAGCAGCTTACCCAATGGGACTAATGAAAAACTGTTTTTT.

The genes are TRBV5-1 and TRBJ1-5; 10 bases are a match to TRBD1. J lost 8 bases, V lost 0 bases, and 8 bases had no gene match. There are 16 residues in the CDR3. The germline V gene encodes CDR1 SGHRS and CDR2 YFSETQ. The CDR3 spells CASSLEGTGAGEPQHF. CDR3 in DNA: TGCGCCAGCAGCTTGGAAGGGACAGGGGCGGGAGAGCCCCAGCATTTT.

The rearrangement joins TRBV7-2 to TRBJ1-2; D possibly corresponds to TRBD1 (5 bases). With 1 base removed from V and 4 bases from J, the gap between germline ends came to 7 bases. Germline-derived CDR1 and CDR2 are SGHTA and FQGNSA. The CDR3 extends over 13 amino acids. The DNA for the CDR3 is TGTGCCAGCAGCTTAGGGACAACCTATGGCTACACCTTC. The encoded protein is CASSLGTTYGYTF. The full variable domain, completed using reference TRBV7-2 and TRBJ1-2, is GAGVSQSPSNKVTEKGKDVELRCDPISGHTALYWYRQSLGQGLEFLIYFQGNSAPDKSGLPSDRFSAERTGGSVSTLTIQRTQQEDSAVYLCASSLGTTYGYTFGSGTRLTVV.

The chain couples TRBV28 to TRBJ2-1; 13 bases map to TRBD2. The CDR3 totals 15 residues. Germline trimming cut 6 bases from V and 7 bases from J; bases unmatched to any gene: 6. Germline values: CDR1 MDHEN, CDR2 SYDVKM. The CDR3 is CASSNRTSGRNEQFF. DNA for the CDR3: TGTGCCAGCAGCAACCGGACTAGCGGGAGAAATGAGCAGTTCTTC. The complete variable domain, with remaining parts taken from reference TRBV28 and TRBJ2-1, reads DVKVTQSSRYLVKRTGEKVFLECVQDMDHENMFWYRQDPGLGLRLIYFSYDVKMKEKGDIPEGYSVSREKKERFSLILESASTNQTSMYLCASSNRTSGRNEQFFGPGTRLTVL.

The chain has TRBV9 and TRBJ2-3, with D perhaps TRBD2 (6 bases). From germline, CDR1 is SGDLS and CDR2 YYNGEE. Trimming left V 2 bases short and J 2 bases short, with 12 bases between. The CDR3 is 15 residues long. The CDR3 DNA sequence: TGTGCCAGCAGCGTGGGGGGACTCCCCACAGATACGCAGTATTTT. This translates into CASSVGGLPTDTQYF.

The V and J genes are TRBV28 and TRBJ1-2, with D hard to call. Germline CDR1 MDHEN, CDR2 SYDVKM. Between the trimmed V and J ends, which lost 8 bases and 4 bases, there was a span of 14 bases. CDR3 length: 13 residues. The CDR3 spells CASLPRLSYGYTF. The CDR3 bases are TGTGCCAGCCTTCCCCGCCTCAGCTATGGCTACACCTTC.

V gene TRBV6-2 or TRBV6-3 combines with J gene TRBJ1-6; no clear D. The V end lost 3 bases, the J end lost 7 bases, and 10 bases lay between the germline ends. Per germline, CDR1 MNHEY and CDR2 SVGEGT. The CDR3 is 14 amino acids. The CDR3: CASSYSGDNSPLHF. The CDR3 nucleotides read TGTGCCAGCAGTTATTCGGGAGACAATTCACCCCTCCACTTT.

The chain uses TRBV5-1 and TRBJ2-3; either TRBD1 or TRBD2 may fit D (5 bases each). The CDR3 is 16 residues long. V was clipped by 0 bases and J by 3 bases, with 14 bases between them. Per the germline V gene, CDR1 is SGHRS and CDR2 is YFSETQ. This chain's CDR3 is CASSLAPGPRTDTQYF. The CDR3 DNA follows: TGCGCCAGCAGCTTGGCACCGGGGCCAAGAACAGATACGCAGTATTTT.

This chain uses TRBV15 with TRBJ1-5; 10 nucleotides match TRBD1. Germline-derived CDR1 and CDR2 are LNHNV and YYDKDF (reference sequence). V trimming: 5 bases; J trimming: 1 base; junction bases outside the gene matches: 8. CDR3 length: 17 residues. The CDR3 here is CATSSRDRGRSNQPQHF. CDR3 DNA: TGTGCCACCAGCTCCCGGGACAGGGGAAGGAGCAATCAGCCCCAGCATTTT.

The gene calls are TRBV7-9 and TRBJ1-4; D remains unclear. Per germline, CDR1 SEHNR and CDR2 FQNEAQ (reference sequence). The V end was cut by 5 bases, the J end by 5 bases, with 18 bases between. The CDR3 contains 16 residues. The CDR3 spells CASSPTAYNSNEKLFF. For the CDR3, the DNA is TGTGCCAGCAGCCCCACCGCGTACAACAGCAATGAAAAACTGTTTTTT.

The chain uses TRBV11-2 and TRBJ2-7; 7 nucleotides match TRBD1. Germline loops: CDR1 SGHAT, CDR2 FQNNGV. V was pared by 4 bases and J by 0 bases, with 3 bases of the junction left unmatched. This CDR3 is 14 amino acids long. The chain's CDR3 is CASSSRDSSYEQYF. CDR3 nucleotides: TGTGCCAGCAGCTCCAGGGACAGCTCCTACGAGCAGTACTTC.

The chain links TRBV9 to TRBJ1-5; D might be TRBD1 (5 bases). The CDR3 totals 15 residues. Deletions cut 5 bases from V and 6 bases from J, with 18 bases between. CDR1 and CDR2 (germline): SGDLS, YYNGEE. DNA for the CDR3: TGTGCCAGCAGTTCCGGGGGGGAAGTAAGTCAGCCCCAGCATTTT. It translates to CASSSGGEVSQPQHF. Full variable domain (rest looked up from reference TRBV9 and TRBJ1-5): DSGVTQTPKHLITATGQRVTLRCSPRSGDLSVYWYQQSLDQGLQFLIQYYNGEERAKGNILERFSAQQFPDLHSELNLSSLELGDSALYFCASSSGGEVSQPQHFGDGTRLSIL.